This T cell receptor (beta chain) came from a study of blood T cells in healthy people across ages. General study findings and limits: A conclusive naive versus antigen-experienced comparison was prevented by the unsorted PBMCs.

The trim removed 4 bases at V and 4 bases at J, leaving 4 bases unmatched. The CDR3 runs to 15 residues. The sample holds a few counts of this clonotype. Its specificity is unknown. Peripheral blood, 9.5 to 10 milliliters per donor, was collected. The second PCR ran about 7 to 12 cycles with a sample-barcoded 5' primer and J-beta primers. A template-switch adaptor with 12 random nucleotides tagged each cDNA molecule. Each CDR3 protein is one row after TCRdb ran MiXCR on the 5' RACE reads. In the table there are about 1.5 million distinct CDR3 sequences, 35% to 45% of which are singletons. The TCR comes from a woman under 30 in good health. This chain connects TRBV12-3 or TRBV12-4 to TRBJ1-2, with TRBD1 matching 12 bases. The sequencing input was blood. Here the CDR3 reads CASSWGTGGFYGYTF. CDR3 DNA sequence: TGTGCCAGCAGTTGGGGGACAGGGGGCTTCTATGGCTACACCTTC.